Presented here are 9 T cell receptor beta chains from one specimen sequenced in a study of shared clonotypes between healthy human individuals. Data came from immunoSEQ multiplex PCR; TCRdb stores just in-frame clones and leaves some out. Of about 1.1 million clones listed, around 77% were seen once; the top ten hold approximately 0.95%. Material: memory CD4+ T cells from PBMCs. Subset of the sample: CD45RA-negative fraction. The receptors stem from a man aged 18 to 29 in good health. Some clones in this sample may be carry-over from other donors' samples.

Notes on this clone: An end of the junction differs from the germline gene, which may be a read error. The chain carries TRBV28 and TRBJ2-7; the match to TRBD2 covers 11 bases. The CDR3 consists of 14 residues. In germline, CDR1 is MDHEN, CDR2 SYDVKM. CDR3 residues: CASTAGGLAGGRNF. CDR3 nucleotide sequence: TGTGCCAGCACCGCCGGCGGGCTAGCGGGAGGAAGGAACTTC.

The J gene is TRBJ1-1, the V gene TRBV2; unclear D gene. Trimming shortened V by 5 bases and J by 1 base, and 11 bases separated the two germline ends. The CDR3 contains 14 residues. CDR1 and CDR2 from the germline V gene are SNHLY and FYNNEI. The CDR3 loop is CASSPQQRNTEAFF. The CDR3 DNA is TGTGCCAGCAGTCCACAGCAAAGGAACACTGAAGCTTTCTTT.

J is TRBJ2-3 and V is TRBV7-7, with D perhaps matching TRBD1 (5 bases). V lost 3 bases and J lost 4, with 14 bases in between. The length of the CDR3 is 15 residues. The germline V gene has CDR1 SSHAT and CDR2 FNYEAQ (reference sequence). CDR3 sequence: CASSFGVQASDTQYF. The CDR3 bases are TGTGCCAGCAGCTTTGGGGTACAGGCTTCAGATACGCAGTATTTT.

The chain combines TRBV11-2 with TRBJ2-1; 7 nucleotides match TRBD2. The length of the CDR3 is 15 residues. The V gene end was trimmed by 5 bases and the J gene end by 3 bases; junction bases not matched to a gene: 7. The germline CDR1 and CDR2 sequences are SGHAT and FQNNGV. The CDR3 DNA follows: TGTGCCAGCAGCCCTGGTCCTAGCGGCTACAATGAGCAGTTCTTC. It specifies CASSPGPSGYNEQFF.

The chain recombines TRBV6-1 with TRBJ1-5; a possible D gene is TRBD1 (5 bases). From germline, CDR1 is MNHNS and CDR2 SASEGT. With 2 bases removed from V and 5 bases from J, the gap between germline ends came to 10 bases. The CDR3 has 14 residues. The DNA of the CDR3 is TGTGCCAGCAGTGAATGGGGGGGGTATCAGCCCCAGCATTTT. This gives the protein CASSEWGGYQPQHF.

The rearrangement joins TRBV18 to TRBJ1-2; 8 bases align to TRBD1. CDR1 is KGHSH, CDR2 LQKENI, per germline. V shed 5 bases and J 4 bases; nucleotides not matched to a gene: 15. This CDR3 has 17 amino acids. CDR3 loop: CASSTSDRGDTIYGYTF. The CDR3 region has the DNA TGTGCCAGCTCAACGAGTGACAGGGGCGACACCATCTATGGCTACACCTTC.

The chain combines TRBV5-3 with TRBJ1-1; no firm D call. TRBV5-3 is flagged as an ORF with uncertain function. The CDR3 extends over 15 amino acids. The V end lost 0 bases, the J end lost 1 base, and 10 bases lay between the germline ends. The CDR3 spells CARSLVGSRNTEAFF. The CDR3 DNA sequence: TGTGCCAGAAGCTTGGTGGGGTCGAGGAACACTGAAGCTTTCTTT.

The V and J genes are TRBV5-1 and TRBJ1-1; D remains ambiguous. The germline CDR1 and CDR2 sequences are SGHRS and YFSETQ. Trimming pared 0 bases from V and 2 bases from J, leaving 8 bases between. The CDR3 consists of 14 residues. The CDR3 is CASSLDHPNTEAFF. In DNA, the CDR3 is TGCGCCAGCAGCTTGGACCATCCCAACACTGAAGCTTTCTTT.

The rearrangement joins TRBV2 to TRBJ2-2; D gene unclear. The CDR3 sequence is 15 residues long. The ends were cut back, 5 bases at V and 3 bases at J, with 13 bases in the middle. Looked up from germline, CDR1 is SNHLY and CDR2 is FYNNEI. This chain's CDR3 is CASSTLTPYTGELFF. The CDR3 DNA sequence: TGTGCCAGCAGTACCTTGACTCCTTACACCGGGGAGCTGTTTTTT.